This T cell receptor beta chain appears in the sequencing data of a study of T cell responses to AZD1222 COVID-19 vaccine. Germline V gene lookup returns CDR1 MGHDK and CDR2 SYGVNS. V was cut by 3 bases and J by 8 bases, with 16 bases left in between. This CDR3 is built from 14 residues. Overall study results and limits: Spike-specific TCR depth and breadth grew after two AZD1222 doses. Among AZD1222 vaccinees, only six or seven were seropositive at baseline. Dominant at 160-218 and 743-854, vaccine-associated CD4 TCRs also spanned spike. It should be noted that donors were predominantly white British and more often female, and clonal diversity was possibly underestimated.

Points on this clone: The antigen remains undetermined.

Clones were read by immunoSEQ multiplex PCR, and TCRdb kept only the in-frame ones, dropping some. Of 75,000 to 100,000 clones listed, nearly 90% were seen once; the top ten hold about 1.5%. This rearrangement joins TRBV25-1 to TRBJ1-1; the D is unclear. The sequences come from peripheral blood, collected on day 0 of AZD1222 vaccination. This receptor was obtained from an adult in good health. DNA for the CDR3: TGTGCCAGCAGTGACCCCATGACAACTACCGAAGCTTTCTTT. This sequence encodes CASSDPMTTTEAFF.